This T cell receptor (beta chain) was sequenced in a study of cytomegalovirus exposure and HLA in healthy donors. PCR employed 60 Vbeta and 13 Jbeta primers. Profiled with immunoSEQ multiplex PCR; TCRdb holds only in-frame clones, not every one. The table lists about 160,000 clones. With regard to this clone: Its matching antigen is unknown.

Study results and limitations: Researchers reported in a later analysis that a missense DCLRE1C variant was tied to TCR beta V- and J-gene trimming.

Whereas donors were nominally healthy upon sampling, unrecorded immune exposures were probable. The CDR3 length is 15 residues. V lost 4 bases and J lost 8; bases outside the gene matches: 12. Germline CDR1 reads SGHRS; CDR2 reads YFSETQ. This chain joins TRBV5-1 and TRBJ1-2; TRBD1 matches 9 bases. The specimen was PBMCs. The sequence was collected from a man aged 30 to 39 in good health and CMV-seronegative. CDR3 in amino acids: CASSLTGTGYFGYTF. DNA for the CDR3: TGCGCCAGCAGCCTGACCGGGACAGGGTATTTCGGCTACACCTTC.